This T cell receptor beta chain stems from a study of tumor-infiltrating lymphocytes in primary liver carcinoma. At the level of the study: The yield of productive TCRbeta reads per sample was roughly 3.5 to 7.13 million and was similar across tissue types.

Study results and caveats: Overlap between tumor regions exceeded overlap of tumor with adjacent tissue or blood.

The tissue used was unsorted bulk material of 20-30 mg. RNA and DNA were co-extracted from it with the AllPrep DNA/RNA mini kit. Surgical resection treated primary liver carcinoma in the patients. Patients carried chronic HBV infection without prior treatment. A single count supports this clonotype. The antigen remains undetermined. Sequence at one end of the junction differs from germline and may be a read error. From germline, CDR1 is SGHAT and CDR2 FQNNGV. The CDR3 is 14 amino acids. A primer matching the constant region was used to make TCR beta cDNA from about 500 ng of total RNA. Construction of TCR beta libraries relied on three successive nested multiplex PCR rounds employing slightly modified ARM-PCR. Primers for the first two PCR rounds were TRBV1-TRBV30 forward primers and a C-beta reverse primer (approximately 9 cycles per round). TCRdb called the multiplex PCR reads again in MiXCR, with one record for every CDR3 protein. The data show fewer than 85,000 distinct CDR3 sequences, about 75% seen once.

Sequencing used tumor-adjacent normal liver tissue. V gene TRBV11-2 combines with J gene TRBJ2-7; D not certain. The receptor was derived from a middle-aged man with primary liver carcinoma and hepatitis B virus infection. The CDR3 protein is CVSSLTDGAYEQYF. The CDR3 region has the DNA TGTGTCAGCAGCTTAACCGACGGAGCCTACGAGCAATACTTC.